This TCR beta chain originates from a study of CD8 T cells in ankylosing spondylitis. General study findings and limits: Disease-linked clones reportedly concentrated significantly in matched ankylosing spondylitis synovial fluid. A TCR beta motif of about 8 highly homologous variants seemed to mark ankylosing spondylitis blood.

CDR1 and CDR2 from the germline V gene are DFQATT and SNEGSKA (reference sequence). Trimming left V 6 bases short and J 3 bases short, with 18 bases between. This CDR3 is 15 amino acids long. For TCR beta, libraries came from quantitative 5'-RACE with molecular barcodes. TCRdb independently ran MiXCR on the 5' RACE reads; one entry per CDR3 protein. The sample lists under 950,000 distinct CDR3 sequences, around 20% occurring once. Concerning this clonotype: Its specificity is unknown.

The rearrangement joins TRBV20-1 to TRBJ1-5; maybe TRBD1 (5 bases). The sample comprised blood, either unsorted or a sorted T cell fraction (not recorded which). This sequence was found in a male donor with ankylosing spondylitis. The DNA of the CDR3 is TGCAGTGCGAACACAGGCCGGGCAACCAATCAGCCCCAGCATTTT. Translated, it gives CSANTGRATNQPQHF.